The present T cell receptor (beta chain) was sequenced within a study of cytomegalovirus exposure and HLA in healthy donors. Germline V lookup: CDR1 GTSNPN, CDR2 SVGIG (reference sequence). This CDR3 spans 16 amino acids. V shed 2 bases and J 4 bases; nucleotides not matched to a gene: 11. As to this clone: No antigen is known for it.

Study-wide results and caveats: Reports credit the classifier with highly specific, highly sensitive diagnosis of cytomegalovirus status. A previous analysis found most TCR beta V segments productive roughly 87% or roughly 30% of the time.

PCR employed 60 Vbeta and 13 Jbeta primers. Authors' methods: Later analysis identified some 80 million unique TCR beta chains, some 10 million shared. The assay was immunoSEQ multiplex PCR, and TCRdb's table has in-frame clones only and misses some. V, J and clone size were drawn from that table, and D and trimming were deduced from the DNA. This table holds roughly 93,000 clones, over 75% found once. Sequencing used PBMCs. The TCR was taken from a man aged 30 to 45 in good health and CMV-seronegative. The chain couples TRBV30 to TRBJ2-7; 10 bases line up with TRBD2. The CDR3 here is CAWSPWSGRAIYEQYF. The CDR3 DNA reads TGTGCCTGGAGTCCTTGGAGCGGGAGGGCCATATACGAGCAGTACTTC.